This T cell receptor (beta chain) is from a study of CD8 T cells in ankylosing spondylitis. Using its own MiXCR run on the 5' RACE reads, TCRdb lists one record per CDR3 protein. The table includes 200,000 or so distinct CDR3 sequences, roughly 24% detected once. The CDR3 has 17 amino acids. The V segment lost 1 base and the J segment 0 bases; nucleotides outside the gene matches: 7. This receptor was obtained from a male donor with ankylosing spondylitis or in good health (not recorded which). The rearrangement uses TRBV12-3 or TRBV12-4 and TRBJ2-3; 7 bases fit TRBD1. Material for sequencing was blood, either unsorted or a sorted T cell fraction (not recorded which). The CDR3 protein is CASSLGTRGRSTDTQYF. DNA for the CDR3: TGTGCCAGCAGTTTAGGGACGAGGGGGCGCAGCACAGATACGCAGTATTTT.